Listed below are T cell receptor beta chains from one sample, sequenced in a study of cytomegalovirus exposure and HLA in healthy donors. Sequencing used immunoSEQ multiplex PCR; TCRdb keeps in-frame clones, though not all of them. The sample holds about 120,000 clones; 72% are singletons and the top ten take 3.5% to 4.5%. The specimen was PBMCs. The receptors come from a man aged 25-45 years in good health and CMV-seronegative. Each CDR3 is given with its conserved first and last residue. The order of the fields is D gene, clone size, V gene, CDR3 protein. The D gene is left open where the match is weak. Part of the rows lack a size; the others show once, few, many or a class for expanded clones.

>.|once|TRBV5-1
CASGLRENTEAFF
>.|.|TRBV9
CASSQGAKNIQYF
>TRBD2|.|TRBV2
CASSEAGTTLDTQYF
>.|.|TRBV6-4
CASSESEYNEQFF
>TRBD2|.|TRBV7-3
CASSLAAGGPYEQYF
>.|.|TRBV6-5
CASSYSNPGLMWEQYF
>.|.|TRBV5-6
CASSLAGSHEQYF
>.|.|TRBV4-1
CASSQARGGETQYF
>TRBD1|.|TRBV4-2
CASSQVGRRGSYNEQFF
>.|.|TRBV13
CASSERQAYEQYF
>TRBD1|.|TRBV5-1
CASRYDRDQPQHF
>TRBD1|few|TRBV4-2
CASSRDLGTGAEKLFF
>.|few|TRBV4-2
CASSQVGGTEAFF
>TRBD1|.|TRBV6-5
CASSRGQEGTGELFF
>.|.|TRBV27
CASSLAGDGYTF
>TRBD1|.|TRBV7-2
CASSLGDSRDQPQHF
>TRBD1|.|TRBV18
CASSPGTGLDTEAFF
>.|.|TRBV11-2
CASSLVLRNTIYF
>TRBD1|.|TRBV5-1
CASSLTGGGYEQYF
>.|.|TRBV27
CASSLIGSEQFF
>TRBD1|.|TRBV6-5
CASTPDRETDEKLFF
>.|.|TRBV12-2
CASRLVSGGSSEAFF
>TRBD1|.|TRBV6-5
CAASTGIEQFF
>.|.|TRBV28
CASSSPKEVSSYNEQFF
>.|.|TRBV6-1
CASSEASSAAYSNQPQHF
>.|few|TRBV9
CASSVGSPDTQYF
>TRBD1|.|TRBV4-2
CASSQEVDRGHGYTF
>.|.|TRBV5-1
CASSFSDRLYNEQFF
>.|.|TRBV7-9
CASTLGRSSGNTIYF
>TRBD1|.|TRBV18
CASSPKTQGDIQYF
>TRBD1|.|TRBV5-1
CASSWDRGGYEQYF
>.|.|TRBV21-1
CAITNRDRAYCEPQHF
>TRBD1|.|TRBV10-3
CAISRTGVYQPQHF
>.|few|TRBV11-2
CASSSRQKKLFF
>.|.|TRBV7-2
CASSLTGSYNEQFF
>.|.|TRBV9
CASRPGGGDTQYF
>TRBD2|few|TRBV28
CASNQRGVGETQYF
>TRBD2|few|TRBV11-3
CASSRTTSADTQYF
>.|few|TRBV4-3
CASSQDSGQPQHF
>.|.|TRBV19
CASSQYFWGYTF
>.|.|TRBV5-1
CASSFRDTDTQYF
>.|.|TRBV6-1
CASSDVRGVQYF
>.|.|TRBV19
CASRPLGLPGNTIYF
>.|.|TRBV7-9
CASSFRSEAFF
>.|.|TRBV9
CASSVAGGGTEAFF
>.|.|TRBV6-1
CASSEVSGSEQYF
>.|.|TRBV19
CASLGAVAGELFF
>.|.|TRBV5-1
CASSLGRRLSGNTIYF
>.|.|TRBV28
CASSWAVIYGYTF
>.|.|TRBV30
CAWGGSTYEQYF
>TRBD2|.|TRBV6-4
CASSAMTGGTGELFF
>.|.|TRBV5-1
CASSLTGTTTYNEQFF
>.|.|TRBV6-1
CASSALRPAGVGYTF
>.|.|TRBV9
CASSVGTPDTQYF
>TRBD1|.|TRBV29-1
CSVPTGSVTEAFF
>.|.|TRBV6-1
CASSLTVMNTEAFF
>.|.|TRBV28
CASSLGQGHEQYF
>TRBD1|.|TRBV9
CASSESGQGGDTGELFF
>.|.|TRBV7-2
CASSPKETQYF
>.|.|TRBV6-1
CASSLEGGYTF